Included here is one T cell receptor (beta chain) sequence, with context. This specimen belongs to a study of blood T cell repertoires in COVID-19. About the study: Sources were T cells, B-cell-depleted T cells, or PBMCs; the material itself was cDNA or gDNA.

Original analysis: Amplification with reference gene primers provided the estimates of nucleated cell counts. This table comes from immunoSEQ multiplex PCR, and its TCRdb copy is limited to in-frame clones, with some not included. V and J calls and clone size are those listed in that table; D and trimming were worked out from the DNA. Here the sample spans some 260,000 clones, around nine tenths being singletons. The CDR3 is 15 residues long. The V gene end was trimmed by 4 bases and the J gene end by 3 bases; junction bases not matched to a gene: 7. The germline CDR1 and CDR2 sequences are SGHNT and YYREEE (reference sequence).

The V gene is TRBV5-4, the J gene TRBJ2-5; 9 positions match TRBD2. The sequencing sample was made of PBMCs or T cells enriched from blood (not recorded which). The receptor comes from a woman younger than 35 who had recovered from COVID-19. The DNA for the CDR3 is TGTGCCAGCAGCGGAATCGAGCGGGGGGAAGAGACCCAGTACTTC. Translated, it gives CASSGIERGEETQYF.